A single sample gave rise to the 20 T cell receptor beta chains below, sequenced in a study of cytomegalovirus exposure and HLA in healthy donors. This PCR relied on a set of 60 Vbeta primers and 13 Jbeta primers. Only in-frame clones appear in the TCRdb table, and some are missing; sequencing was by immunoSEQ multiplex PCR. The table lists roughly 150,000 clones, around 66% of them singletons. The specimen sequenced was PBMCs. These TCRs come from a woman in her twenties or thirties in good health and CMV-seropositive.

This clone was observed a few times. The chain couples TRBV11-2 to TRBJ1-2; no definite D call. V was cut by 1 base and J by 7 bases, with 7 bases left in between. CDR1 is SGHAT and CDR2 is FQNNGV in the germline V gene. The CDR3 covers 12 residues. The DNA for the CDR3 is TGTGCCAGCAGCTTAGGCGTTGCTGGCTACACCTTC. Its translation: CASSLGVAGYTF.

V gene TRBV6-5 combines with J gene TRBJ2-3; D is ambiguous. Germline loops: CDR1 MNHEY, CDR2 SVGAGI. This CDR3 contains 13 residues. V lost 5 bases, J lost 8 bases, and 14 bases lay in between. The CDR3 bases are TGTGCCAGCAGTCCGCTGACTCCTGGTACGCAGTATTTT. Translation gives CASSPLTPGTQYF.

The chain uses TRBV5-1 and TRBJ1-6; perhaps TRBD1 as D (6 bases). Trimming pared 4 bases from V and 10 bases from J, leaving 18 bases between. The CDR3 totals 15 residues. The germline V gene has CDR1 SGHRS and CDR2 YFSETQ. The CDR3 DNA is TGCGCCAGCAGCCCAGGTGGGGGGGCTGGCTCACCCCTCCACTTT. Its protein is CASSPGGGAGSPLHF.

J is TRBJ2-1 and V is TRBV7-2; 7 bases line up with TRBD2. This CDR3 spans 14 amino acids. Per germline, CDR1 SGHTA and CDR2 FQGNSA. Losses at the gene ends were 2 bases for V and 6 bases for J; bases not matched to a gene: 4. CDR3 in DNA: TGTGCCAGCAGCTTACTCGCTAGCGGCAATGAGCAGTTCTTC. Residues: CASSLLASGNEQFF.

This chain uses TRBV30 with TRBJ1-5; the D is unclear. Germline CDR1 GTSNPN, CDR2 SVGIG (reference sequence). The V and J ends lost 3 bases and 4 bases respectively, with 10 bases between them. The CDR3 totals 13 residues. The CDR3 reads CAWSRGENQPQHF. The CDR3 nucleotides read TGTGCCTGGAGCCGCGGAGAGAATCAGCCCCAGCATTTT.

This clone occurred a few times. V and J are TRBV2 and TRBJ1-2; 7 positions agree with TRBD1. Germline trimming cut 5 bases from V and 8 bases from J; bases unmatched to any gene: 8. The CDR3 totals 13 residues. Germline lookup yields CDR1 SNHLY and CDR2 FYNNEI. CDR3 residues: CASSLTGSRGYTF. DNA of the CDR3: TGTGCCAGCAGTTTGACAGGGTCTCGAGGCTACACCTTC.

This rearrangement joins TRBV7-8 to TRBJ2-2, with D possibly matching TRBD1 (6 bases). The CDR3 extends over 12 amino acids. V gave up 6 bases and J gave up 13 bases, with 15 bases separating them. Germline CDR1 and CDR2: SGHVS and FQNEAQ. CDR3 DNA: TGTGCCAGCAGTTTCACAGGGACGGGGCTGTTTTTT. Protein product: CASSFTGTGLFF. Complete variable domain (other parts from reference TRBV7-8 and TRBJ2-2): GAGVSQSPRYKVAKRGQDVALRCDPISGHVSLFWYQQALGQGPEFLTYFQNEAQLDKSGLPSDRFFAERPEGSVSTLKIQRTQQEDSAVYLCASSFTGTGLFFGEGSRLTVL.

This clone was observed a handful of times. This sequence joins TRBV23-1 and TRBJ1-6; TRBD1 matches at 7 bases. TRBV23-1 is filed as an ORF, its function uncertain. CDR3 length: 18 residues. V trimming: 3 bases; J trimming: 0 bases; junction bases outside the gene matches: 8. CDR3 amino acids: CASSHTRGQPSYNSPLHF. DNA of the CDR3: TGCGCCAGCAGTCACACAAGGGGACAGCCCTCCTATAATTCACCCCTCCACTTT.

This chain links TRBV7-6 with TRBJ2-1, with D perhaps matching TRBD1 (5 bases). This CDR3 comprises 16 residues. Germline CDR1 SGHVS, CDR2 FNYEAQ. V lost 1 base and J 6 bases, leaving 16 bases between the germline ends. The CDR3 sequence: CASSLEGVVQANEQFF. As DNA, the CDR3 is TGTGCCAGCAGCTTAGAAGGCGTGGTACAGGCCAATGAGCAGTTCTTC.

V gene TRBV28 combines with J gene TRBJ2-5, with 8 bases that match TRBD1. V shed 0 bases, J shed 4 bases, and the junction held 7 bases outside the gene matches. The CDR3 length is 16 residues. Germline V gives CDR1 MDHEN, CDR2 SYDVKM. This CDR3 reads CASSLWAGGRRETQYF. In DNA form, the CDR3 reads TGTGCCAGCAGTTTATGGGCAGGGGGCCGGAGAGAGACCCAGTACTTC.

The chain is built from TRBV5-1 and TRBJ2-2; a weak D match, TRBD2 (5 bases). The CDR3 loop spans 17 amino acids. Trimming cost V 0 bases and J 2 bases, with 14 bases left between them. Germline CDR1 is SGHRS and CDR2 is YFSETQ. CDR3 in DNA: TGCGCCAGCAGCTTGGCCCCTGGCAGCGGTAACACCGGGGAGCTGTTTTTT. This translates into CASSLAPGSGNTGELFF.

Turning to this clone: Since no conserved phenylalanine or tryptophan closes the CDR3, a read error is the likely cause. CDR3 nucleotides: TGCGCCAGCAGCCATGACACGTACGAGCAGTACCTC. It is translated as CASSHDTYEQYL. V usage is TRBV5-1 and J usage is TRBJ2-7; D not certain. Trimming shortened V by 4 bases and J by 4 bases, and 9 bases separated the two germline ends. CDR3 size: 12 residues. Germline CDR1 and CDR2: SGHRS and YFSETQ.

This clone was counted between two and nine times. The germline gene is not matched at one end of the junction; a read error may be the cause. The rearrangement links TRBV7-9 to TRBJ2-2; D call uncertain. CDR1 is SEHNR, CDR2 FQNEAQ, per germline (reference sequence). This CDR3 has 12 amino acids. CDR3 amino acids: CSSSLDHGELFF. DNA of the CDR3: TGTTCCAGCAGCTTAGATCACGGGGAGCTGTTTTTT.

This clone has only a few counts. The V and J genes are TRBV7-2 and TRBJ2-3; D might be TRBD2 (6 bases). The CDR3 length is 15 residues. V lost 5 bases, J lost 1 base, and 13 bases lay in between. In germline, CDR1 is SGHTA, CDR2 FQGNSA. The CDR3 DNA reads TGTGCCAGCAGCCCTTTAAGGAGGGGCACAGATACGCAGTATTTT. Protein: CASSPLRRGTDTQYF.

CDR3: CASKAADTQYF. The DNA of the CDR3 is TGTGCCAGCAAAGCGGCGGATACGCAGTATTTT. V and J are TRBV6-6 and TRBJ2-3; perhaps TRBD2 as D (5 bases). This CDR3 contains 11 residues. CDR1 and CDR2 from the germline V gene are MNHNY and SVGAGI (reference sequence). Deletions cut 7 bases from V and 6 bases from J, with 8 bases between.

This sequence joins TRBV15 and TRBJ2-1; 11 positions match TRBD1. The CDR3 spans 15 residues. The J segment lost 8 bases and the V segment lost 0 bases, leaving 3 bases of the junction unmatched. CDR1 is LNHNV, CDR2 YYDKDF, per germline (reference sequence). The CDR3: CATSREGQGVHEQFF. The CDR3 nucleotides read TGTGCCACCAGCAGAGAGGGACAGGGGGTACATGAGCAGTTCTTC.

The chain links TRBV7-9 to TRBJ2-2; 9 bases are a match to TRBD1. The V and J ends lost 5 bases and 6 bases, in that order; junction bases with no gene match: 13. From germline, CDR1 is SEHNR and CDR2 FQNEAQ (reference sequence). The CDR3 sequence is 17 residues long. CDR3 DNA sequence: TGTGCCAGCAGCAACCGGGGACAGGGCGATTTTGCCGGGGAGCTGTTTTTT. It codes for CASSNRGQGDFAGELFF.

As DNA, the CDR3 is TGTGCCAGCAGCGTAGTGGGAGGGAACGAGCAGTACTTC. It encodes CASSVVGGNEQYF. This chain connects TRBV9 to TRBJ2-7; TRBD2 aligns across 7 bases. Per the germline V gene, CDR1 is SGDLS and CDR2 is YYNGEE. The CDR3 loop spans 13 amino acids. V gave up 0 bases and J gave up 5 bases; unmatched junction bases: 2.

The CDR3 sequence is CASSKTGGYVRDEQFF. Here the CDR3 DNA reads TGTGCCAGCAGCAAGACAGGGGGATACGTGCGGGATGAGCAGTTCTTC. This chain connects TRBV9 to TRBJ2-1; 9 bases are shared with TRBD1. Unmatched junction bases numbered 13, after V lost 4 bases and J lost 8 bases. Germline CDR1 reads SGDLS; CDR2 reads YYNGEE. The CDR3 has 16 residues.

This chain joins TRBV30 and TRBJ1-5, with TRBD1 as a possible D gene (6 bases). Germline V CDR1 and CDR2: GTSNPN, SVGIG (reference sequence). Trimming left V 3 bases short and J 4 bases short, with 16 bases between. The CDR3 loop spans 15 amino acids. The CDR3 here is CAWRRPTGTNQPQHF. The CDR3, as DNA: TGTGCCTGGAGGCGCCCGACAGGTACGAATCAGCCCCAGCATTTT.